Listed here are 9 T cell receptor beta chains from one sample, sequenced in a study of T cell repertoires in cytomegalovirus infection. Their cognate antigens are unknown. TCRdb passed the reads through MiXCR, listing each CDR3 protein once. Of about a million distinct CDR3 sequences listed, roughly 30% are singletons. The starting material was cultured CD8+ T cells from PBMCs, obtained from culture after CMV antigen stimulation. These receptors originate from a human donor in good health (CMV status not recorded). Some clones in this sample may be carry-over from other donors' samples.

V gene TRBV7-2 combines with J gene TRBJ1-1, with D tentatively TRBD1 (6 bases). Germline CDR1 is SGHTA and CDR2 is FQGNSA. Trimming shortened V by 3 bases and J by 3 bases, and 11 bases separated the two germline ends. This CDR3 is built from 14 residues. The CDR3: CTSSLQRGYTEAFF. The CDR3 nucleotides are TGTACCAGCAGCTTGCAGAGGGGGTACACTGAAGCTTTCTTT.

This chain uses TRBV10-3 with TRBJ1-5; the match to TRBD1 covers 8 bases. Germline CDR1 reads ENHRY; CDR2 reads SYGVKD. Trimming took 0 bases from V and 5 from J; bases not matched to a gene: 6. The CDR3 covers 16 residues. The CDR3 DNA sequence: TGTGCCATCAGTGAGTCCCAGGACAGGGCGTATCAGCCCCAGCATTTT. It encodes CAISESQDRAYQPQHF.

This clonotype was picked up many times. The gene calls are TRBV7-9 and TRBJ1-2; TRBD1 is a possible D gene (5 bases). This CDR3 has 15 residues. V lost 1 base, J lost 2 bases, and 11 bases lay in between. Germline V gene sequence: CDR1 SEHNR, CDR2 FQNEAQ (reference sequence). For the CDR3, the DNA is TGTGCCAGCAGCTTAGAGGGGACTGGGAACTATGGCTACACCTTC. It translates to CASSLEGTGNYGYTF.

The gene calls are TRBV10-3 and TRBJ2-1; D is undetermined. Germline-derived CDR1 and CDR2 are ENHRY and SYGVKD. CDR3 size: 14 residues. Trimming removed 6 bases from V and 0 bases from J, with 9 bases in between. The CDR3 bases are TGTGCCATCAGCTCAGAGAGCTCCTACAATGAGCAGTTCTTC. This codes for CAISSESSYNEQFF.

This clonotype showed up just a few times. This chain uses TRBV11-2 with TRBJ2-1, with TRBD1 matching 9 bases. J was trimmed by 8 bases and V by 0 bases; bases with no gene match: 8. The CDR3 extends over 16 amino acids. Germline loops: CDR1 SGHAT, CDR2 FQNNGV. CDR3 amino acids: CASSLEGDRADHEQFF. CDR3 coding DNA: TGTGCCAGCAGCTTAGAGGGGGACAGGGCTGACCATGAGCAGTTCTTC.

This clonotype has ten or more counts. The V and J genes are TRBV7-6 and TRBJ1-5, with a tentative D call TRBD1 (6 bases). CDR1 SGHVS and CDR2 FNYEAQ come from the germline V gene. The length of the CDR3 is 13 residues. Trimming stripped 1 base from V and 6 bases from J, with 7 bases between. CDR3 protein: CASSLEGGQPQHF. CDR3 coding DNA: TGTGCCAGCAGCTTAGAGGGGGGTCAGCCCCAGCATTTT.

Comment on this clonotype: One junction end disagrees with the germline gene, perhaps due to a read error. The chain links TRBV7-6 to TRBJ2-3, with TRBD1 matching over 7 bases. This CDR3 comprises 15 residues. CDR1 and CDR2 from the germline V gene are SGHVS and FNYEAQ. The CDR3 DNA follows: TGTGCTAGCAGCTTAGGTAGGGGGCGGGTGGATACGCAGTATTTT. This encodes CASSLGRGRVDTQYF. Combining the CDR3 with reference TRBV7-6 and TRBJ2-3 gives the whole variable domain GAGVSQSPRYKVTKRGQDVALRCDPISGHVSLYWYRQALGQGPEFLTYFNYEAQQDKSGLPNDRFSAERPEGSISTLTIQRTEQRDSAMYRCASSLGRGRVDTQYFGPGTRLTVL.

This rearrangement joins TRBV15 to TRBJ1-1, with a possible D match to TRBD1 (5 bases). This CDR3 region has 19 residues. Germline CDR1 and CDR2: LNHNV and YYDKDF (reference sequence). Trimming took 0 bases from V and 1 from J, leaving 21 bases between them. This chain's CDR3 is CATSRDYRQLLEGNTEAFF. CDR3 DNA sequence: TGTGCCACCAGCAGAGATTATCGACAGCTCTTAGAGGGGAACACTGAAGCTTTCTTT.

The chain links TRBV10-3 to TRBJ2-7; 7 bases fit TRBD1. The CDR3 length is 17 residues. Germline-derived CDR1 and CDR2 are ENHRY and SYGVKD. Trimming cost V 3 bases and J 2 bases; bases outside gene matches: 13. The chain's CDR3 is CAISESRDSETPYEQYF. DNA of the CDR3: TGTGCCATCAGTGAAAGTCGGGACAGTGAAACTCCCTACGAGCAGTACTTC.